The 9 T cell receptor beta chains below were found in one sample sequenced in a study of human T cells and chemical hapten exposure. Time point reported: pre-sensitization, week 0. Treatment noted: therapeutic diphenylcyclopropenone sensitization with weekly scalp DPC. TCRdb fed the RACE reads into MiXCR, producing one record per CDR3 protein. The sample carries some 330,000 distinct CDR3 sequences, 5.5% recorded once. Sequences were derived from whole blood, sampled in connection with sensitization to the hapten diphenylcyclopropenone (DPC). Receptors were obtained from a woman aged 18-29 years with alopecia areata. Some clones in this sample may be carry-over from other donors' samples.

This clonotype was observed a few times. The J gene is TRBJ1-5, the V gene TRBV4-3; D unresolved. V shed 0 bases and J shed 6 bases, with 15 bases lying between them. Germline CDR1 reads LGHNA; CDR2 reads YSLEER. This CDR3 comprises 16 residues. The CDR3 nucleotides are TGCGCCAGCAGCCAAGATCGGGCGGAGGTGGGTCAGCCCCAGCATTTT. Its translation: CASSQDRAEVGQPQHF.

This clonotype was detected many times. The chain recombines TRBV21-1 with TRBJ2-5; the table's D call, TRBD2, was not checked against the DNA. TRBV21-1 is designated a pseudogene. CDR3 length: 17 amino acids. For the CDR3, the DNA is TGTGCCAGCAGCAATCAGGGCCCTCGACAGGGTCTGGAGACCCAGTACTTC. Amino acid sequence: CASSNQGPRQGLETQYF.

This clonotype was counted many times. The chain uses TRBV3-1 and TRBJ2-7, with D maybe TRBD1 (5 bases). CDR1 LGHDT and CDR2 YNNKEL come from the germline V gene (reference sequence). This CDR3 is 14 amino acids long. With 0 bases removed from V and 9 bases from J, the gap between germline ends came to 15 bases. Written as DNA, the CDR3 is TGTGCCAGCAGCCAAGAAGGAGACAGCCTAAGGCAGTACTTC. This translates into CASSQEGDSLRQYF.

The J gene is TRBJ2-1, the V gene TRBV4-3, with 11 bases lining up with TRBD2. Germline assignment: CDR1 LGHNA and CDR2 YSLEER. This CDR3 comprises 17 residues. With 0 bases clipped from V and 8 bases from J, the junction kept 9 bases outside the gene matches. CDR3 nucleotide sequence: TGCGCCAGCAGCCAAGATGACCTAGCGGGGGGCACAGATGAGCAGTTCTTC. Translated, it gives CASSQDDLAGGTDEQFF.

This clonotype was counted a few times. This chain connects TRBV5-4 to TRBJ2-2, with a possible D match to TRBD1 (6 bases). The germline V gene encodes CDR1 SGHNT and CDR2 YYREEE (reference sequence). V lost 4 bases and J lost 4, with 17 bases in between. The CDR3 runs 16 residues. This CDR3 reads CASSPGTSRGTGELFF. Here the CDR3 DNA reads TGTGCCAGCAGCCCCGGGACATCGCGTGGCACCGGGGAGCTGTTTTTT.

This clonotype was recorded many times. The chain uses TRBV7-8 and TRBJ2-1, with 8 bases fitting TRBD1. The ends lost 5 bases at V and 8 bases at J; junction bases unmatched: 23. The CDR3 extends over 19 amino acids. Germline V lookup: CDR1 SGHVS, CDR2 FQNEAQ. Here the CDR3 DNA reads TGTGCCAGCAGCGATCAGCGCCGGTTAATTGGACAGGGAATTTATGAGCAGTTCTTC. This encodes CASSDQRRLIGQGIYEQFF.

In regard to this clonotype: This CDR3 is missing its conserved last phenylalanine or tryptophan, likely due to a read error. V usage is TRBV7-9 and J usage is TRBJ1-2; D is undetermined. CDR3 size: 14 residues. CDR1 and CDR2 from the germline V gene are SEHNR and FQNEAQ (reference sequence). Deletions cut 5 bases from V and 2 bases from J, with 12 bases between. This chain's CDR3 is CASSTVGDNYGYTL. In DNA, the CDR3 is TGTGCCAGCAGCACAGTGGGAGACAACTATGGCTACACCCTC.

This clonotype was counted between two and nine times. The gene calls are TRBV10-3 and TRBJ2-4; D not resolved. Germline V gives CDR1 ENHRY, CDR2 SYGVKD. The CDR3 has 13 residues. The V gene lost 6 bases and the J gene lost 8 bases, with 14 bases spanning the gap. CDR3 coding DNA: TGTGCCATCAGACTCCCCGGTGAGGACATTCAGTACTTC. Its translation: CAIRLPGEDIQYF.

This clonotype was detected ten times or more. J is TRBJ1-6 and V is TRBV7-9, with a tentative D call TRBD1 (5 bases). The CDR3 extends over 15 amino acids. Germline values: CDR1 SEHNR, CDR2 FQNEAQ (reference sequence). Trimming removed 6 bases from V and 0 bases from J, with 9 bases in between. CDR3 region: CASSPGSSYNSPLHF. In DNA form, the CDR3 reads TGTGCCAGCAGTCCAGGGAGCTCCTATAATTCACCCCTCCACTTT.